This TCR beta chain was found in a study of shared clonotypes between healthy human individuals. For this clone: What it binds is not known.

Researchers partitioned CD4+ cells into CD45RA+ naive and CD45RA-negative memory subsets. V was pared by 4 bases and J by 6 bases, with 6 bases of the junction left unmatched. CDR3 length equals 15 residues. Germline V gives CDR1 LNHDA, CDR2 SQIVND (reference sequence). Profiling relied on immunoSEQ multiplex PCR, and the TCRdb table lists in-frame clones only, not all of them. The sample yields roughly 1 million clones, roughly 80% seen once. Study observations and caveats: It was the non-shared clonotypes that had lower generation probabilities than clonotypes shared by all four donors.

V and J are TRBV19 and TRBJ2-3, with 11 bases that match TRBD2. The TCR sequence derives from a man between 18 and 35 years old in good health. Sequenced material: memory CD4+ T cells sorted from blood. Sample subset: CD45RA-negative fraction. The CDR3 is CASSTSGGSGDTQYF. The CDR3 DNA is TGTGCCAGTAGTACTAGCGGGGGGAGTGGGGATACGCAGTATTTT.